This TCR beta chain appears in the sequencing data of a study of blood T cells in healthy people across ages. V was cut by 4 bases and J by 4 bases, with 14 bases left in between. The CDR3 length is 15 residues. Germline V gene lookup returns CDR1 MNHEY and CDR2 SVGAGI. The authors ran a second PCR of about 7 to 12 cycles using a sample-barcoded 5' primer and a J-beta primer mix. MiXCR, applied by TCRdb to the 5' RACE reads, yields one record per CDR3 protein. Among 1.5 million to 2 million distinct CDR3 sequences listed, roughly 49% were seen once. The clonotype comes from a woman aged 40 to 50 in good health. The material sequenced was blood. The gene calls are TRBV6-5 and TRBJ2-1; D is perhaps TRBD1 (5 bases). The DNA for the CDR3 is TGTGCCAGCAGTTCCGGACAAGCTACTTACAATGAGCAGTTCTTC. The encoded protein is CASSSGQATYNEQFF.